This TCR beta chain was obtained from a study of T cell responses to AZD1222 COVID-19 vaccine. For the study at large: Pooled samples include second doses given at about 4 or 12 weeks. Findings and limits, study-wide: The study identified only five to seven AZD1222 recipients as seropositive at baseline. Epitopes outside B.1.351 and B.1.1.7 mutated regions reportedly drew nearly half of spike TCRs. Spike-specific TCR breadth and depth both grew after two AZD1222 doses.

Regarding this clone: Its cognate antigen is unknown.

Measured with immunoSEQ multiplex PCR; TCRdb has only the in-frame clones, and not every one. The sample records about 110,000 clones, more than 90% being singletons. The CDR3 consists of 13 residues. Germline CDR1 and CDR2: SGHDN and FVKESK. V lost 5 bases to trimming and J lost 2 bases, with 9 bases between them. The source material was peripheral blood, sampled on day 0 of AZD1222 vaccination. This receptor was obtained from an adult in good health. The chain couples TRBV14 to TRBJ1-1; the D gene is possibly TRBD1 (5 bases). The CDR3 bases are TGTGCCAGCAGCTTCGGGGCTAACACTGAAGCTTTCTTT. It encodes CASSFGANTEAFF.